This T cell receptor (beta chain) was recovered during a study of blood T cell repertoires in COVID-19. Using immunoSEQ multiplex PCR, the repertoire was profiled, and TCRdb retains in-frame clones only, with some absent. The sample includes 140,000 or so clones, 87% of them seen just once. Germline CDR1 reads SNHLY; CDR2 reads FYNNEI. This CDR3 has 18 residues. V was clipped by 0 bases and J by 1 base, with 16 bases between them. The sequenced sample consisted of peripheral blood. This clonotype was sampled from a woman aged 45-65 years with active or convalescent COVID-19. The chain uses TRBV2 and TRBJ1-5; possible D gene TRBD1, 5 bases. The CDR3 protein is CASSEARGELVSNQPQHF. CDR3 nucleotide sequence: TGTGCCAGCAGTGAAGCGCGGGGGGAGTTGGTAAGCAATCAGCCCCAGCATTTT.